This T cell receptor beta chain derives from a study of tumor-infiltrating lymphocytes in primary liver carcinoma. In the study overall: Tumors were stage T1-T3 N0M0, roughly 4.2 to 11 cm across.

The input was 400 to 500 ng total RNA; TCR beta cDNA was made from it with a constant-region primer. Slightly modified ARM-PCR, run as three nested multiplex PCR rounds, produced the TCR beta libraries. Primers for the first two PCR rounds were TRBV1-TRBV30 forward primers and a C-beta reverse primer (approximately 10 cycles per round). TCRdb re-called the multiplex PCR reads through MiXCR, storing one row per CDR3 protein. The table records over 250,000 distinct CDR3 sequences, roughly 60% of them present only once. The authors took blood RNA from unsorted whole blood and also extracted germline DNA. V lost 5 bases and J 1 base, leaving 11 bases between the germline ends. This CDR3 has 14 amino acids. CDR1 and CDR2 from the germline V gene are SGHVS and FQNEAQ.

The chain couples TRBV7-8 to TRBJ2-5; D unresolved. This receptor was obtained from a young woman with primary liver carcinoma and hepatitis B virus infection. Sequencing input: peripheral blood. Written as DNA, the CDR3 is TGTGCCAGCAGCCTAAGGAGATCCCAAGAGACCCAGTACTTC. Translating gives CASSLRRSQETQYF.